One and the same sample provided the 19 T cell receptor beta chains below, sequenced in a study of OX40 agonist ivuxolimab in advanced cancers. Only in-frame clones appear in the TCRdb table, and some are missing; sequencing was by immunoSEQ multiplex PCR. Here the sample spans tens of thousands of clones, about 88% being singletons. Here the sequenced sample was CD4+ or CD8+ T cells sorted from blood, taken in a trial of the OX40 agonist ivuxolimab. These receptors all come from an adult with an advanced solid tumor such as melanoma, head and neck, liver or kidney cancer.

The V and J genes are TRBV5-4 and TRBJ2-5, with 9 bases lining up with TRBD1. Germline CDR1 is SGHNT and CDR2 is YYREEE (reference sequence). The V and J ends lost 4 bases and 7 bases, in that order; junction bases with no gene match: 8. This CDR3 comprises 14 residues. The CDR3 region has the DNA TGTGCCAGCAGCCTCTCCGGGACAGGGACGACCCAGTACTTC. Translation: CASSLSGTGTTQYF.

The rearrangement uses TRBV9 and TRBJ1-3; D perhaps matches TRBD1 (5 bases). Germline V gene lookup returns CDR1 SGDLS and CDR2 YYNGEE. V was shortened by 0 bases and J by 1 base, with 5 bases between the two germline ends. The CDR3 length is 14 residues. Here the CDR3 DNA reads TGTGCCAGCAGCGTAGAGGGGTCTGGAAACACCATATATTTT. It translates to CASSVEGSGNTIYF.

V gene TRBV29-1 combines with J gene TRBJ1-5; D possibly corresponds to TRBD1 (5 bases). V lost 4 bases and J 0 bases, leaving 13 bases between the germline ends. CDR1 SQVTM and CDR2 ANQGSEA come from the germline V gene. The CDR3 sequence is 15 residues long. CDR3 sequence (DNA): TGCAGCGTTGCTGGGGCGGGGGGTAGCAATCAGCCCCAGCATTTT. Translating gives CSVAGAGGSNQPQHF.

The chain recombines TRBV5-1 with TRBJ1-4, with D hard to call. This CDR3 is built from 14 residues. The V and J ends lost 1 base and 5 bases respectively, with 9 bases between them. Germline CDR1 and CDR2: SGHRS and YFSETQ. CDR3 sequence: CASSLNSLNEKLFF. The CDR3 DNA reads TGCGCCAGCAGCTTGAACAGCCTAAATGAAAAACTGTTTTTT.

The chain links TRBV5-5 to TRBJ2-5, with D unresolved. CDR1 and CDR2 (germline): SGHKS, YYEKEE (reference sequence). Trimming stripped 2 bases from V and 5 bases from J, with 10 bases between. The CDR3 runs to 13 residues. Here the CDR3 DNA reads TGTGCCAGCAGCTTTTCCGATGTCGAGACCCAGTACTTC. It yields the protein CASSFSDVETQYF.

The gene calls are TRBV27 and TRBJ1-2, with D unclear. Trimming shortened V by 3 bases and J by 0 bases, and 8 bases separated the two germline ends. Germline assignment: CDR1 MNHEY and CDR2 SMNVEV (reference sequence). This CDR3 region has 14 residues. The CDR3 reads CASSFSGANYGYTF. CDR3 bases: TGTGCCAGCAGTTTCAGCGGGGCTAACTATGGCTACACCTTC.

The chain couples TRBV11-3 to TRBJ2-1; no reliable D call. This CDR3 has 14 residues. The germline gives CDR1 SGHNT, CDR2 YENEEA. The V and J ends lost 5 bases and 6 bases respectively, with 14 bases between them. The chain's CDR3 is CASSPQSLSNEQFF. The CDR3 nucleotides are TGTGCCAGCAGCCCCCAGTCATTAAGCAATGAGCAGTTCTTC.

The V and J genes are TRBV6-6 and TRBJ2-5; maybe TRBD1 (5 bases). With 6 bases removed from V and 4 bases from J, the gap between germline ends came to 18 bases. This CDR3 has 15 amino acids. Germline V lookup: CDR1 MNHNY, CDR2 SVGAGI (reference sequence). The CDR3 DNA reads as TGTGCCAGCAGCTCCCCCCATGGGGCCCCAGAGACCCAGTACTTC. Protein sequence: CASSSPHGAPETQYF.

The chain joins TRBV5-1 to TRBJ1-5; D may be TRBD1 (5 bases). Per germline, CDR1 SGHRS and CDR2 YFSETQ. Deletions cut 0 bases from V and 3 bases from J, with 10 bases between. CDR3 length equals 15 residues. The CDR3, as DNA: TGCGCCAGCAGCTTGGAAGGGGCTCCCAATCAGCCCCAGCATTTT. Translated: CASSLEGAPNQPQHF.

The chain couples TRBV10-1 to TRBJ2-7; weak D call: TRBD2 (5 bases). The CDR3 sequence is 13 residues long. V shed 3 bases and J shed 6 bases, with 12 bases lying between them. Germline V gene data show CDR1 as WNHNN and CDR2 as SYGVQD (reference sequence). This chain's CDR3 is CASSDLGRGEQYF. The CDR3 region has the DNA TGCGCCAGCAGTGACCTTGGACGGGGCGAGCAGTACTTC.

The chain uses TRBV19 and TRBJ2-1; D is possibly TRBD2 (5 bases). V was shortened by 5 bases and J by 7 bases, with 12 bases between the two germline ends. This CDR3 has 13 amino acids. The germline gives CDR1 LNHDA, CDR2 SQIVND (reference sequence). For the CDR3, the DNA is TGTGCCAGTAGTGAGGAGGCCTGGAATGAGCAGTTCTTC. This translates into CASSEEAWNEQFF. Supplemented by reference TRBV19 and TRBJ2-1, the full variable domain reads DGGITQSPKYLFRKEGQNVTLSCEQNLNHDAMYWYRQDPGQGLRLIYYSQIVNDFQKGDIAEGYSVSREKKESFPLTVTSAQKNPTAFYLCASSEEAWNEQFFGPGTRLTVL.

This clone occurred once. This chain uses TRBV7-8 with TRBJ2-2; 15 nucleotides match TRBD2. The V gene's germline CDR1 is SGHVS and CDR2 FQNEAQ. J gave up 6 bases and V 7 bases, and 12 bases lay outside the gene matches. This CDR3 is built from 18 residues. In DNA form, the CDR3 reads TGTGCCAGCATCCCAACGGGAGGACTAGCGGGAGGGGCCGGGGAGCTGTTTTTT. It yields the protein CASIPTGGLAGGAGELFF.

The rearrangement joins TRBV9 to TRBJ2-7; TRBD2 aligns across 12 bases. The CDR3 covers 15 residues. Germline values: CDR1 SGDLS, CDR2 YYNGEE. The V segment lost 9 bases and the J segment 5 bases; nucleotides outside the gene matches: 12. CDR3: CANRLWTSGENEQYF. Here the CDR3 DNA reads TGTGCCAACAGACTTTGGACTAGCGGGGAGAACGAGCAGTACTTC.

This clone appeared once. The chain couples TRBV27 to TRBJ1-5; D might be TRBD1 (5 bases). CDR1 is MNHEY, CDR2 SMNVEV, per germline (reference sequence). V lost 4 bases and J lost 4, with 11 bases in between. The CDR3 contains 14 residues. The CDR3 sequence: CASSWGDRNQPQHF. CDR3 DNA sequence: TGTGCCAGCAGTTGGGGCGATCGGAATCAGCCCCAGCATTTT.

The chain has TRBV5-1 and TRBJ2-3; D ambiguous. The length of the CDR3 is 14 residues. V was cut by 3 bases and J by 4 bases, with 12 bases left in between. Looked up from germline, CDR1 is SGHRS and CDR2 is YFSETQ. The CDR3 coding sequence is TGCGCCAGCAGCTGGGCCCGCAGCCCAGATACGCAGTATTTT. It yields the protein CASSWARSPDTQYF.

This clone has just one count. This rearrangement joins TRBV27 to TRBJ1-1, with 10 bases fitting TRBD1. V dropped 5 bases and J dropped 1; count of bases not matched to a gene: 7. CDR3 length: 16 amino acids. The germline V gene has CDR1 MNHEY and CDR2 SMNVEV (reference sequence). The CDR3 sequence: CASSPRTGGRNTEAFF. CDR3 DNA: TGTGCCAGCAGTCCTCGGACAGGGGGTAGGAACACTGAAGCTTTCTTT.

The chain couples TRBV21-1 to TRBJ1-2. TRBV21-1 is deemed a pseudogene. The CDR3 runs to 13 residues. The CDR3 DNA reads TGTGCCAGCAGCGGGAAAGTCGACTATGGCTACACCTTC. This translates into CASSGKVDYGYTF.

CDR3 coding DNA: TGTGCCAGCAGCAAACTAGCGGGGGGGATAGAGACCCAGTACTTC. As protein: CASSKLAGGIETQYF. The V call is TRBV7-2, the J call TRBJ2-5, with 13 positions matching TRBD2. V shed 5 bases, J shed 4 bases, and the junction held 4 bases outside the gene matches. The CDR3 sequence is 15 residues long. The V gene's germline CDR1 is SGHTA and CDR2 FQGNSA.

V is TRBV7-2 and J is TRBJ2-5, with D hard to call. Gene TRBJ2-7 matches the end of the DNA better, so the J call may be wrong. Germline CDR1 and CDR2: SGHTA and FQGNSA. The CDR3 has 12 amino acids. DNA for the CDR3: TGTGCCAGCAGACCAACCGTCTACGAGCAGTACTTC. This encodes CASRPTVYEQYF.